This TCR beta chain was captured in a study of blood T cell repertoires in COVID-19. J gave up 0 bases and V 8 bases, and 10 bases lay outside the gene matches. This CDR3 spans 16 amino acids. CDR1 is SNHLY, CDR2 FYNNEI, per germline. Produced via immunoSEQ multiplex PCR; TCRdb's table is partial and in-frame only. The sample carries hundreds of thousands of clones, roughly nine tenths recorded once. Participants came from about two dozen US areas, aged about 18 to 95 years. The gene calls are TRBV2 and TRBJ2-3; 8 bases map to TRBD1. The sample was PBMCs or T cells enriched from blood (not recorded which). This receptor was taken from a woman aged 60-70 years who had recovered from COVID-19. CDR3 residues: CASSVNTGGSTDTQYF. For the CDR3, the DNA is TGTGCCAGCTCAGTGAATACAGGGGGGAGCACAGATACGCAGTATTTT. Filled out from reference TRBV2 and TRBJ2-3, the complete variable domain reads EPEVTQTPSHQVTQMGQEVILRCVPISNHLYFYWYRQILGQKVEFLVSFYNNEISEKSEIFDDQFSVERPDGSNFTLKIRSTKLEDSAMYFCASSVNTGGSTDTQYFGPGTRLTVL.